This T cell receptor (beta chain) was sequenced for a study of blood T cells in healthy people across ages. Study-wide results and limits: Long-lived donors exceeded aged donors in naive CD4+ cells and diversity. PBMCs were not sorted, which prevented a conclusive comparison of naive versus antigen-experienced cells. While age rose, TCR beta diversity per million T cells dropped in a roughly linear way.

The authors ran a second PCR of 7 to 11 cycles using a sample-barcoded 5' primer and a J-beta primer mix. MiXCR, run by TCRdb on the 5' RACE reads, gives a single entry per CDR3 protein. The top ten hold around 15% of the sample, which has hundreds of thousands of distinct CDR3 sequences, roughly 52% seen once. Germline values: CDR1 DFQATT, CDR2 SNEGSKA (reference sequence). The trim removed 2 bases at V and 6 bases at J, leaving 5 bases unmatched. There are 16 residues in the CDR3. This clonotype was observed a few times. Its matching antigen is unknown. The TCR originated in a man in his thirties or forties in good health. Sequenced sample: blood. The rearrangement links TRBV20-1 to TRBJ2-3; 16 nucleotides line up with TRBD2. The CDR3 sequence: CSARRGTSGGADTQYF. The CDR3 DNA reads as TGCAGTGCTAGACGAGGGACTAGCGGGGGGGCTGATACGCAGTATTTT.